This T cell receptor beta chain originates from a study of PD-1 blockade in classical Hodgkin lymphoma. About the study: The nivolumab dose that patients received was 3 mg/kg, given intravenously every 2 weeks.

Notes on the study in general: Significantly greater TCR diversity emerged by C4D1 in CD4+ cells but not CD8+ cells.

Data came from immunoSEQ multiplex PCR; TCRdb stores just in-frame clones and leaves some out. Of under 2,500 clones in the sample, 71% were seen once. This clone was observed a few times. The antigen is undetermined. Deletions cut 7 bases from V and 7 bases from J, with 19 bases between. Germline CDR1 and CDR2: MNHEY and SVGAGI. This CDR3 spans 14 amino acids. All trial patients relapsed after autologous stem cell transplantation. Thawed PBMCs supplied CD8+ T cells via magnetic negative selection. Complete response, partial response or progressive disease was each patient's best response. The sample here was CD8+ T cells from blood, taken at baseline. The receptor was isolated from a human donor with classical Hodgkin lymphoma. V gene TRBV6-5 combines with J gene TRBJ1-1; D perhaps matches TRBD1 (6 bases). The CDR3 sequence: CASKLTPGHFEAFF. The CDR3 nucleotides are TGTGCCAGCAAATTAACCCCGGGACACTTTGAAGCTTTCTTT.